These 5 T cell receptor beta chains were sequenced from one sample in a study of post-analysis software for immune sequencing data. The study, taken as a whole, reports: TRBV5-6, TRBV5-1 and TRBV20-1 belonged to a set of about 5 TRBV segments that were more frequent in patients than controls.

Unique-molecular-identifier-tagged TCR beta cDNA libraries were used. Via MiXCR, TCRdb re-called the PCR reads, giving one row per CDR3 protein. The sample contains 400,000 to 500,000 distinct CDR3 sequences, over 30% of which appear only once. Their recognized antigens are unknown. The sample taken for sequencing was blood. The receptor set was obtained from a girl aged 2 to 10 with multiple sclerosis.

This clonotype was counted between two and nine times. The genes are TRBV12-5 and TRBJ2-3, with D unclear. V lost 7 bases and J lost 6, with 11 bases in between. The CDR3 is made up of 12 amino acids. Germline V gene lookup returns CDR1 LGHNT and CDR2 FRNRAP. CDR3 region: CASAERTDTQYF. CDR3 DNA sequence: TGTGCTAGTGCGGAGCGTACGGATACGCAGTATTTT.

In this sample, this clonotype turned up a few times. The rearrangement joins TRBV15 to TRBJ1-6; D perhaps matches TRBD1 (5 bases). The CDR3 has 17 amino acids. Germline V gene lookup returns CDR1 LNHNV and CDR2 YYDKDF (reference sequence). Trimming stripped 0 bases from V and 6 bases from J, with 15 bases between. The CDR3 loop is CATSRDPVGQGNSPLHF. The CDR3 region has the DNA TGTGCCACCAGCAGAGATCCTGTGGGGCAGGGTAATTCACCCCTCCACTTT.

The CDR3 here is CASSSRMTTFGYEQYF. The CDR3 DNA reads TGTGCCAGCAGCTCCCGGATGACAACATTTGGCTACGAGCAGTACTTC. V gene TRBV7-2 combines with J gene TRBJ2-7; D remains unclear. CDR3 length equals 16 residues. V was cut by 4 bases and J by 3 bases, with 19 bases left in between. Germline values: CDR1 SGHTA, CDR2 FQGNSA. The full variable domain, rest sourced from reference TRBV7-2 and TRBJ2-7, is GAGVSQSPSNKVTEKGKDVELRCDPISGHTALYWYRQSLGQGLEFLIYFQGNSAPDKSGLPSDRFSAERTGGSVSTLTIQRTQQEDSAVYLCASSSRMTTFGYEQYFGPGTRLTVT.

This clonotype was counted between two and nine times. CDR3 bases: TGCAGCGCCATCACAGGGAACACTGAAGCTTTCTTT. Amino acid sequence: CSAITGNTEAFF. The chain couples TRBV29-1 to TRBJ1-1, with a tentative D call TRBD1 (5 bases). This CDR3 region has 12 residues. From germline, CDR1 is SQVTM and CDR2 ANQGSEA. Trimming pared 7 bases from V and 1 base from J, leaving 10 bases between.

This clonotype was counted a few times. The CDR3 DNA reads TGCAGCGCAGGGACAGGCGGAGGCTACACCTTC. It is translated as CSAGTGGGYTF. This rearrangement joins TRBV29-1 to TRBJ1-2; 8 positions match TRBD1. The CDR3 loop spans 11 amino acids. Germline loops: CDR1 SQVTM, CDR2 ANQGSEA. The junction had 6 bases not matched to a gene; V was cut back by 7 bases and J by 8 bases.